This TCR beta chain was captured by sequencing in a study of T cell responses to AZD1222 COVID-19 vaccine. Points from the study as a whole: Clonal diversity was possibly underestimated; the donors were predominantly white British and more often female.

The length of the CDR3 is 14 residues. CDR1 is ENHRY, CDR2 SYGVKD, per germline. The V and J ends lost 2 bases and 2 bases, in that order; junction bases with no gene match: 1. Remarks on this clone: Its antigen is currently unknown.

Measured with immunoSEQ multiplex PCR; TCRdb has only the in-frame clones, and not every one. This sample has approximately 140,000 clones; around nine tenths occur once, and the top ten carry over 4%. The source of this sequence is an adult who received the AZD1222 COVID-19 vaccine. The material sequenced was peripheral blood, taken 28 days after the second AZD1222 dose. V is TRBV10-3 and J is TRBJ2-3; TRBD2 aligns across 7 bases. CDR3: CAISEGDYTDTQYF. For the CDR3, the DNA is TGTGCCATCAGTGAGGGGGACTACACAGATACGCAGTATTTT.